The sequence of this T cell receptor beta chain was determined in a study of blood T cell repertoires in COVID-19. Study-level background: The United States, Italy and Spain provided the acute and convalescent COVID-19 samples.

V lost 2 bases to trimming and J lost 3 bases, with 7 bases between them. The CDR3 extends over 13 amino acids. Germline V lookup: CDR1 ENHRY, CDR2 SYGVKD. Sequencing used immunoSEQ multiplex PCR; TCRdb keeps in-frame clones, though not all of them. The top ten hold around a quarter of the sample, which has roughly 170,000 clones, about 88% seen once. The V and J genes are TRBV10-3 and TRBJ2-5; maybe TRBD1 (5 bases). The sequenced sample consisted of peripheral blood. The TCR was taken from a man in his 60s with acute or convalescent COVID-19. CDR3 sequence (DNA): TGTGCCATCAGTGAGATAGGGGAAGAGACCCAGTACTTC. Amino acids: CAISEIGEETQYF.